Described below is a single T cell receptor beta chain sequence and its context. Its antigen is currently unknown. Profiling relied on immunoSEQ multiplex PCR, and the TCRdb table lists in-frame clones only, not all of them. The data hold approximately 47,000 clones, with roughly 63% observed a single time. This sample is drawn from a study of radiotherapy plus CTLA-4 blockade in lung cancer. Study overall: Objective responses were documented in around 19% of patients, with disease control in roughly 34%. Study-wide findings and caveats: Researchers report tumor-derived TCR clones expanding in blood after radiotherapy plus ipilimumab. Together with interferon-beta, which increased in serum after radiation, early dynamic changes in blood T cell clones were reportedly the best predictors of response.

Germline V gives CDR1 SGDLS, CDR2 YYNGEE. V lost 4 bases to trimming and J lost 1 base; unmatched junction nucleotides: 4. The CDR3 extends over 15 amino acids. The sequencing here drew on peripheral blood, taken from a patient treated with radiotherapy plus ipilimumab. The chain couples TRBV9 to TRBJ2-1; 8 bases map to TRBD2. The TCR sequence derives from a human donor with non-small cell lung cancer who had a partial response to radiotherapy plus ipilimumab. CDR3 region: CASSPGGSSYNEQFF. The CDR3 DNA sequence: TGTGCCAGCAGCCCGGGGGGGTCTTCCTACAATGAGCAGTTCTTC.